This T cell receptor beta chain stems from a study of T cell responses to AZD1222 COVID-19 vaccine. General study results and limits: An increase in Spike-specific TCR breadth and depth was observed after two AZD1222 doses.

Produced via immunoSEQ multiplex PCR; TCRdb's table is partial and in-frame only. The table lists roughly 130,000 clones, 88% of them singletons, with around 8% in the top ten. The V gene lost 6 bases and the J gene lost 1 base, with 13 bases spanning the gap. The CDR3 has 15 amino acids. The germline gives CDR1 MNHNY, CDR2 SVGAGI (reference sequence). In the case of this clone: Its specificity is not known.

Here the sequenced sample was peripheral blood, taken on day 0 of AZD1222 vaccination. This TCR was recovered from an adult in good health. J is TRBJ1-5 and V is TRBV6-6; D is possibly TRBD1 (5 bases). CDR3 residues: CASRHEGASNQPQHF. The DNA of the CDR3 is TGTGCCAGCAGACATGAAGGGGCAAGCAATCAGCCCCAGCATTTT.